Listed here is a single TCR beta chain. Profiled with immunoSEQ multiplex PCR; TCRdb holds only in-frame clones, not every one. The repertoire holds under 2,000 clones, with under 20% as singletons. These data are taken from a study of tumour-infiltrating T cells in Burkitt lymphoma. Trimming pared 5 bases from V and 4 bases from J, leaving 13 bases between. Looked up from germline, CDR1 is MDHEN and CDR2 is SYDVKM. This CDR3 spans 14 amino acids. This chain links TRBV28 with TRBJ2-3; D is possibly TRBD2 (6 bases). The source of this sequence is a human donor with diffuse large B-cell lymphoma. Sequenced input: tumor tissue. The CDR3 region has the DNA TGTGCCAGCAGTCCGGGGGAGTTGTCAGATACGCAGTATTTT. Amino acids: CASSPGELSDTQYF.